The following is a T cell receptor beta chain sequence with its context. Its antigen is unknown. The CDR3 contains 14 residues. Germline CDR1 SGDLS, CDR2 YYNGEE. V lost 0 bases and J lost 6, with 9 bases in between. Repertoires were generated with immunoSEQ multiplex PCR, while TCRdb's copy carries only in-frame clones and drops some. Of 35,000 to 40,000 clones in the sample, about 88% were seen once. This entry is derived from a study of STAT3 mutations in large granular lymphocyte leukemia. Study observations and caveats: At least one immunodominant TCR beta clonotype appeared in every T-cell large granular lymphocyte leukemia patient. Sampling intervals varied between patients and samples. Some patients had persisting codominant clonotypes that could mask small clones.

Material for sequencing was PBMCs. The sequence came from a human donor with T large granular lymphocyte leukemia. Some clones in this sample may be carry-over from other donors' samples. The chain combines TRBV9 with TRBJ2-2; possible D gene TRBD2, 5 bases. In DNA form, the CDR3 reads TGTGCCAGCAGCGTAGAGGCGGAGGCCGGGGAGCTGTTTTTT. Residues: CASSVEAEAGELFF.